The rows below give T cell receptor beta chains drawn from one sample of a study of CD8+ T cells in alopecia areata. Produced via immunoSEQ multiplex PCR; TCRdb's table is partial and in-frame only. The data show about 160,000 clones, 65% seen once. Sequenced here: CD4+ T cells sorted from blood, sampled at week 4, from a patient treated with tofacitinib. These receptors were collected from a human donor with alopecia areata. Each CDR3 is given with its conserved first and last residue. The D gene is left open where the match is weak. Some rows mark clone size as missing; the rest say once, few, many or name a class of expanded clone.

J gene,clone size,V gene,D gene,CDR3 length,CDR3 DNA,CDR3 protein
TRBJ2-7,NA,TRBV29-1,NA,12,TGCAGCGTTGCAAGCACAGCTTACGAGCAGTACTTC,CSVASTAYEQYF
TRBJ1-1,NA,TRBV30,NA,15,TGTGCCTGGAGTGTATGGGGGGGAGGGACCACTGAAGCTTTCTTT,CAWSVWGGGTTEAFF
TRBJ2-2,NA,TRBV30,NA,13,TGTGCCTGGAGTGGGCAGAACACCGGGGAGCTGTTTTTT,CAWSGQNTGELFF
TRBJ2-5,few,TRBV29-1,TRBD1,13,TGCAGCGGCCGAGACAGGGGGCCGGAGACCCAGTACTTC,CSGRDRGPETQYF
TRBJ2-6,few,TRBV29-1,NA,12,TGCAGCGCCGAGACTGGGGCCAACGTCCTGACTTTC,CSAETGANVLTF
TRBJ2-7,NA,TRBV27,NA,13,TGTGCCAGCGGATGGGACCGGGCAGTACAGCAGTACTTC,CASGWDRAVQQYF
TRBJ1-4,NA,TRBV4-3,NA,16,TGCGCCAGCAGCCAACGTCGAAGTCGTTGGGATGAAAAACTGTTTTTT,CASSQRRSRWDEKLFF
TRBJ1-5,few,TRBV7-2,TRBD1,14,TGTGCCAGCAGCTTAGCAGGGGGACAGGGTCCCCAGCATTTT,CASSLAGGQGPQHF
TRBJ2-5,NA,TRBV30,TRBD2,12,TGTGCCTGGAGTATGGGGGGGGAGACCCAGTACTTC,CAWSMGGETQYF
TRBJ2-2,few,TRBV29-1,TRBD1,16,TGCAGCGTTACCGGGACAGGGGGCGCGGGCACCGGGGAGCTGTTTTTT,CSVTGTGGAGTGELFF
TRBJ1-1,NA,TRBV27,NA,13,TGTGCCAGCAGTTATAAGGGGAACACTGAAGCTTTCTTT,CASSYKGNTEAFF
TRBJ2-5,NA,TRBV29-1,NA,12,TGCAGCGTGAGGCCAGGCCAAGAGACCCAGTACTTC,CSVRPGQETQYF
TRBJ1-1,NA,TRBV4-3,NA,14,TGCGCCAGCAGCCAAGGGGGTGGGTTCACTGAAGCTTTCTTT,CASSQGGGFTEAFF
TRBJ1-2,NA,TRBV7-2,NA,17,TGTGCCAGCACCATACCGGGACTGCGCTTTTCGAGCTATGGCTACACCTTC,CASTIPGLRFSSYGYTF
TRBJ1-3,NA,TRBV7-2,TRBD1,15,TGTGCCAGCAGCCCACGACAGGGATATGGGGACACCATATATTTT,CASSPRQGYGDTIYF
TRBJ2-1,few,TRBV7-9,NA,12,TGTGCCAGCAGCTTTCCTGAGGGTGAGCAGTTCTTC,CASSFPEGEQFF
TRBJ2-2,NA,TRBV29-1,NA,14,TGCAGCGTTGAAGAACCTCTTCATCCCGGGGAGCTGTTTTTT,CSVEEPLHPGELFF
TRBJ2-7,NA,TRBV7-2,NA,11,TGTGCCAGCAGCCCGTCCTACGAGCAGTACTTC,CASSPSYEQYF
TRBJ2-1,NA,TRBV14,NA,14,TGTGCCAGCAGCCAAGGGGGAAGGGACAATGAGCAGTTCTTC,CASSQGGRDNEQFF
TRBJ1-2,NA,TRBV9,TRBD1,14,TGTGCCAGCAGCCCGGACAGGGCCTGGGGCGGCTACACCTTC,CASSPDRAWGGYTF
TRBJ2-5,NA,TRBV29-1,TRBD1,14,TGCAGCGTTGAGAGGGACAGGGGGCTTGAGACCCAGTACTTC,CSVERDRGLETQYF
TRBJ2-1,NA,TRBV9,NA,15,TGTGCCAGCAGCGCAGTGAGGGACACCTACAATGAGCAGTTCTTC,CASSAVRDTYNEQFF
TRBJ1-2,NA,TRBV20-1,TRBD1,11,TGCAGTGCTCCCGGACAGGGAAGAAACACCTTC,CSAPGQGRNTF
TRBJ2-7,NA,TRBV19,TRBD2,15,TGTGCCAGTAGAAAACTAGCGGGGAGTACCTACGAGCAGTACTTC,CASRKLAGSTYEQYF
TRBJ2-7,NA,TRBV19,NA,12,TGTGCCACGGGGACTGAGTCCTACGAGCAGTACTTC,CATGTESYEQYF
TRBJ2-7,NA,TRBV6-5,TRBD2,16,TGTGCCAGCAGTTACATTAGGACTAGCGTAGTCTACGAGCAGTACTTC,CASSYIRTSVVYEQYF
TRBJ2-2,NA,TRBV4-2,NA,16,TGTGCCAGCAGCCAAGATCTGGGCGCAGACACCGGGGAGCTGTTTTTT,CASSQDLGADTGELFF
TRBJ2-1,NA,TRBV27,NA,15,TGTGCCAGCAGTTTCCAGGGAAGCTCCTACAATGAGCAGTTCTTC,CASSFQGSSYNEQFF
TRBJ2-7,NA,TRBV25-1,NA,16,TGTGCCAGCAGTGAATCATCAGGGCCTTCCCCCTACGAGCAGTACTTC,CASSESSGPSPYEQYF
TRBJ1-6,NA,TRBV7-9,NA,16,TGTGCCAGCAGCTTAGATTGGGGGTTCGATAATTCACCCCTCCACTTT,CASSLDWGFDNSPLHF
TRBJ2-5,NA,TRBV14,NA,12,TGTGCCAGCAGCTCTAATCGGGAGACCCAGTACTTC,CASSSNRETQYF
TRBJ2-2,NA,TRBV19,TRBD2,16,TGTGCCAGTAGTCCAGGACTAGCTCCGTGGCCCGGGGAGCTGTTTTTT,CASSPGLAPWPGELFF
TRBJ1-2,once,TRBV4-1,TRBD1,15,TGCGCCAGCAGCCAATTACAGGGGGCTCACTATGGCTACACCTTC,CASSQLQGAHYGYTF
TRBJ1-1,few,TRBV29-1,TRBD1,11,TGCAGCGCCCCGGACAGGGGGTTAGCTTTCTTT,CSAPDRGLAFF
TRBJ2-5,NA,TRBV15,NA,13,TGTGCCACCAGCAGAGACTATTCTGAGACCCAGTACTTC,CATSRDYSETQYF
TRBJ2-7,NA,TRBV29-1,NA,11,TGCAGCGTTATGATTGTCAACGAGCAGTACTTC,CSVMIVNEQYF
TRBJ2-1,few,TRBV29-1,NA,13,TGCAGCGCCTTTGAGTCCGGGGGCAATGAGCAGTTCTTC,CSAFESGGNEQFF
TRBJ1-6,NA,TRBV30,NA,12,TGTGCCTGGAGTGTTGGGGGTTCACCCCTCCACTTT,CAWSVGGSPLHF
TRBJ2-4,NA,TRBV7-8,TRBD1,15,TGTGCCAGCAGCTTAGGGAAGGGGACAGGGGACATTCAGTACTTC,CASSLGKGTGDIQYF
TRBJ2-6,NA,TRBV10-3,NA,15,TGTGCCATCAGTGAGTCGATCTCTGGGGCCAACGTCCTGACTTTC,CAISESISGANVLTF
TRBJ2-2,NA,TRBV2,TRBD1,15,TGTGCCAGCTTACCTGGACAGGGGGCGTCCGGGGAGCTGTTTTTT,CASLPGQGASGELFF
TRBJ2-5,few,TRBV18,NA,16,TGTGCCAGCTCACCTGATCAACAGGGTCTCGCAGAGACCCAGTACTTC,CASSPDQQGLAETQYF
TRBJ2-5,NA,TRBV19,NA,12,TGTGCCAGTAGTATAGATGGAGAGACCCAGTACTTC,CASSIDGETQYF
TRBJ2-5,NA,TRBV30,NA,12,TGTGCCTGGAGCCCGACAAGGGAGACCCAGTACTTC,CAWSPTRETQYF
TRBJ2-7,NA,TRBV4-1,TRBD1,17,TGCGCCAGCAGCCAGGACGCCGGGACAGCGCGCTCCTACGAGCAGTACTTC,CASSQDAGTARSYEQYF
TRBJ2-1,NA,TRBV29-1,TRBD2,14,TGCAGCGTTGAGGGGACTAGCGGTGCTAATGAGCAGTTCTTC,CSVEGTSGANEQFF
TRBJ1-2,once,TRBV30,NA,13,TGTGCCTGGAGTTCCTCCGGGGACTATGGCTACACCTTC,CAWSSSGDYGYTF
TRBJ1-2,NA,TRBV4-2,NA,14,TGTGCCAGCAGCCAAGATCGGGCTGTCTATGGCTACACCTTC,CASSQDRAVYGYTF
TRBJ1-2,NA,TRBV29-1,NA,14,TGCAGCGTTGATACTTACTCAGGGAGGTATGGCTACACCTTC,CSVDTYSGRYGYTF
TRBJ2-5,NA,TRBV11-1,TRBD2,15,TGTGCCAGCAGCCCCGCAACTAGCGGCCAAGAGACCCAGTACTTC,CASSPATSGQETQYF
TRBJ1-5,few,TRBV6-1,NA,11,TGTGCCAGCGGGACGGGTCAGCCCCAGCATTTT,CASGTGQPQHF
TRBJ2-1,few,TRBV7-3,NA,13,TGTGCCAGCAGCTCTCGGCAGGGGCATGAGCAGTTCTTC,CASSSRQGHEQFF
TRBJ2-3,NA,TRBV5-1,NA,11,TGCGCCAGCAGCTCCCTAGATACGCAGTATTTT,CASSSLDTQYF
TRBJ1-3,few,TRBV5-4,NA,14,TGTGCCAGCAGTCTACAGGGCCCTGGAAACACCATATATTTT,CASSLQGPGNTIYF
TRBJ2-5,NA,TRBV5-1,NA,16,TGCGCCAGCACCCTCCTTGGCGGCGGATTCCAAGAGACCCAGTACTTC,CASTLLGGGFQETQYF
TRBJ1-1,once,TRBV5-1,NA,14,TGCGCCAGCAGCTTGGGACAGCGGAACACTGAAGCTTTCTTT,CASSLGQRNTEAFF
TRBJ1-1,NA,TRBV10-3,TRBD1,18,TGTGCCATCAGTGAGCCCCCCGGGACAGGGGGAATGAACACTGAAGCTTTCTTT,CAISEPPGTGGMNTEAFF
TRBJ2-7,NA,TRBV5-4,NA,14,TGTGCCAGCAGCCTTAGTGGGGGACCCTACGAGCAGTACTTC,CASSLSGGPYEQYF
TRBJ2-3,NA,TRBV29-1,NA,15,TGCAGCGTTGAAGAGGCAGGACCTAGCACAGATACGCAGTATTTT,CSVEEAGPSTDTQYF
TRBJ2-1,NA,TRBV5-1,NA,12,TGCGCCAGCAGCTTGGTAGGGGATGAGCAGTTCTTC,CASSLVGDEQFF